Below, 30 T cell receptor beta chains from the same sample are listed, as sequenced in a study of PD-1 blockade in classical Hodgkin lymphoma (dated by TCRdb to 2020 to 2022). To prepare the library, the immunoSEQ multiplex PCR assay was applied. TCRdb retrieved this table from immuneACCESS and kept in-frame rearrangements only. Not all clones are present; in checked studies, unresolved V genes account for under half, and no reason is known for the remainder. This sample has some 23,000 clones in its table, and around 90% of those were observed once. Together, the top ten hold about 0.55% of the sample. The label giving this sample's time point can be read as: newly diagnosed, previously untreated cHL patient sample. Magnetic negative selection with a Miltenyi CD4+ T cell isolation kit was used to purify CD4+ T cells from thawed PBMCs. The sequenced sample was CD4+ T cells from blood. These receptors were collected from a human donor with classical Hodgkin lymphoma.

The chain couples TRBV5-1 to TRBJ1-6, with D unresolved. The CDR3 runs 15 residues. V was clipped by 7 bases and J by 8 bases, with 19 bases between them. Germline loops: CDR1 SGHRS, CDR2 YFSETQ. The chain's CDR3 is CASAPASSSYSPLHF. The CDR3 DNA reads as TGCGCCAGCGCCCCTGCCAGTAGTTCTTATTCACCCCTCCACTTT.

The rearrangement joins TRBV11-2 to TRBJ2-2; 7 bases fit TRBD2. The CDR3 has 15 amino acids. V gave up 5 bases and J gave up 4 bases; unmatched junction bases: 7. Looked up from germline, CDR1 is SGHAT and CDR2 is FQNNGV. The CDR3 DNA sequence: TGTGCCAGCAGCCTCAGCGGGGTGGCCACCGGGGAGCTGTTTTTT. This sequence encodes CASSLSGVATGELFF. Full variable domain (missing parts from reference TRBV11-2 and TRBJ2-2): EAGVAQSPRYKIIEKRQSVAFWCNPISGHATLYWYQQILGQGPKLLIQFQNNGVVDDSQLPKDRFSAERLKGVDSTLKIQPAKLEDSAVYLCASSLSGVATGELFFGEGSRLTVL.

The CDR3 DNA sequence: TGCGCCAGCAGCCAAGATCAAGGATTCTCTGGAAACACCATATATTTT. Its translation: CASSQDQGFSGNTIYF. V gene TRBV4-1 combines with J gene TRBJ1-3; unclear D gene. The CDR3 has 16 residues. Between the trimmed V and J ends, which lost 0 bases and 0 bases, there was a span of 9 bases. CDR1 is MGHRA and CDR2 is YSYEKL in the germline V gene.

This chain uses TRBV4-1 with TRBJ2-7, with TRBD1 matching 7 bases. Trimming removed 4 bases from V and 3 bases from J; junction bases left unmatched: 15. This CDR3 is 17 amino acids long. Germline CDR1 reads MGHRA; CDR2 reads YSYEKL. The CDR3 nucleotides are TGCGCCAGCAGCCCCAGTCAAGGTCCGGGACAGCTCTACGAGCAGTACTTC. It specifies CASSPSQGPGQLYEQYF.

The CDR3 DNA follows: TGTGCCAGCAGCTTATTGGGTGGGCTAGCCAAAAACATTCAGTACTTC. As protein: CASSLLGGLAKNIQYF. The rearrangement joins TRBV7-9 to TRBJ2-4; D remains ambiguous. V was trimmed by 2 bases and J by 0 bases, leaving 11 bases between them. The germline V gene encodes CDR1 SEHNR and CDR2 FQNEAQ (reference sequence). This CDR3 has 16 amino acids.

The rearrangement links TRBV4-1 to TRBJ2-1; 10 nucleotides match TRBD2. This CDR3 is 15 amino acids long. Trimming at V came to 4 bases and at J to 3 bases, leaving 3 bases not matched to a gene. Germline V gene data show CDR1 as MGHRA and CDR2 as YSYEKL. The CDR3, as DNA: TGCGCCAGCAGCCCCCTAGCGGGGGACTACAATGAGCAGTTCTTC. Amino acid sequence: CASSPLAGDYNEQFF.

Here the CDR3 DNA reads TGTGCCAGCAGCCAAAGGCGGGCTAAGCAAGAGACCCAGTACTTC. Translation: CASSQRRAKQETQYF. This chain uses TRBV14 with TRBJ2-5; possibly TRBD2 for D (5 bases). Germline CDR1 is SGHDN and CDR2 is FVKESK. This CDR3 is built from 15 residues. The V gene lost 2 bases and the J gene lost 2 bases, with 12 bases spanning the gap.

The chain uses TRBV19 and TRBJ1-2; D might be TRBD1 (6 bases). The CDR3 sequence is 13 residues long. Trimming removed 5 bases at V and 2 bases at J, with 9 bases between. Germline V gives CDR1 LNHDA, CDR2 SQIVND (reference sequence). The CDR3 DNA reads as TGTGCCAGTAGTGCGGGACAAAACTATGGCTACACCTTC. It is translated as CASSAGQNYGYTF.

The chain recombines TRBV7-8 with TRBJ1-5; TRBD1 agrees at 7 bases. Germline values: CDR1 SGHVS, CDR2 FQNEAQ. This CDR3 has 16 residues. Unmatched junction bases numbered 12, after V lost 5 bases and J lost 5 bases. CDR3 sequence reads: CASSIGVQGRYQPQHF. CDR3 DNA sequence: TGTGCCAGCAGCATCGGAGTACAGGGGAGGTATCAGCCCCAGCATTTT.

V gene TRBV5-6 combines with J gene TRBJ2-7; perhaps TRBD2 as D (5 bases). The CDR3 totals 14 residues. With 4 bases removed from V and 6 bases from J, the gap between germline ends came to 17 bases. The germline CDR1 and CDR2 sequences are SGHDT and YYEEEE. The CDR3 loop is CASSAGLPAIEQYF. The DNA for the CDR3 is TGTGCCAGCAGCGCAGGACTCCCAGCTATCGAGCAGTACTTC. The variable domain in full, with the rest retrieved from reference TRBV5-6 and TRBJ2-7, is DAGVTQSPTHLIKTRGQQVTLRCSPKSGHDTVSWYQQALGQGPQFIFQYYEEEERQRGNFPDRFSGHQFPNYSSELNVNALLLGDSALYLCASSAGLPAIEQYFGPGTRLTVT.

This chain uses TRBV25-1 with TRBJ1-1; the D is unclear. Trimming removed 3 bases at V and 4 bases at J, with 15 bases between. The V gene's germline CDR1 is MGHDK and CDR2 SYGVNS. This CDR3 spans 15 amino acids. DNA of the CDR3: TGTGCCAGCAGTGATTCGCTGGGAGGTAGCACTGAAGCTTTCTTT. This sequence encodes CASSDSLGGSTEAFF.

This clone has only one observation. The CDR3 loop reads CAISEMDRLHTEAFF. The CDR3 bases are TGTGCCATCAGTGAGATGGACAGACTGCACACTGAAGCTTTCTTT. V is TRBV10-3 and J is TRBJ1-1, with a possible D match to TRBD1 (6 bases). Trimming took off 2 bases at V and 3 bases at J, with 13 bases between the two ends. This CDR3 is built from 15 residues. The germline gives CDR1 ENHRY, CDR2 SYGVKD.

This clone has only one observation. This sequence joins TRBV2 and TRBJ2-3, with 7 nucleotides matching TRBD2. V was pared by 3 bases and J by 2 bases, with 8 bases of the junction left unmatched. The CDR3 is 16 amino acids. Germline V gene sequence: CDR1 SNHLY, CDR2 FYNNEI. CDR3 region: CASSDSLAVLTDTQYF. CDR3 in DNA: TGTGCCAGCAGTGATTCTCTAGCGGTCCTCACAGATACGCAGTATTTT.

The chain employs TRBV11-2 and TRBJ2-3; no clear D gene. Between the trimmed V and J ends, which lost 2 bases and 4 bases, there was a span of 7 bases. This CDR3 spans 13 amino acids. Looked up from germline, CDR1 is SGHAT and CDR2 is FQNNGV. CDR3 sequence (DNA): TGTGCCAGCAGCTTACTCATGTCAGATACGCAGTATTTT. Translating it yields CASSLLMSDTQYF. The variable domain in full, with the rest retrieved from reference TRBV11-2 and TRBJ2-3, is EAGVAQSPRYKIIEKRQSVAFWCNPISGHATLYWYQQILGQGPKLLIQFQNNGVVDDSQLPKDRFSAERLKGVDSTLKIQPAKLEDSAVYLCASSLLMSDTQYFGPGTRLTVL.

J is TRBJ2-5 and V is TRBV14; possibly TRBD2 for D (5 bases). The CDR3 has 14 residues. Trimming cost V 1 base and J 2 bases, with 8 bases left between them. The V gene's germline CDR1 is SGHDN and CDR2 FVKESK. CDR3 sequence reads: CASSQVGGQETQYF. DNA for the CDR3: TGTGCCAGCAGCCAAGTAGGCGGGCAAGAGACCCAGTACTTC.

This chain joins TRBV7-2 and TRBJ1-2, with D possibly being TRBD1 (6 bases). The CDR3 length is 12 residues. The V and J ends lost 1 base and 8 bases respectively, with 8 bases between them. The germline gives CDR1 SGHTA, CDR2 FQGNSA. CDR3 in amino acids: CASSLDRAGYTF. The DNA for the CDR3 is TGTGCCAGCAGCTTAGACAGGGCAGGCTACACCTTC.

This chain joins TRBV5-1 and TRBJ1-4; TRBD1 matches at 9 bases. Trimming cost V 4 bases and J 7 bases; bases outside gene matches: 8. There are 15 residues in the CDR3. Germline V gene sequence: CDR1 SGHRS, CDR2 YFSETQ. CDR3 loop: CASSDPGTGSEKLFF. CDR3 nucleotide sequence: TGCGCCAGCAGCGACCCCGGGACAGGGAGTGAAAAACTGTTTTTT. Together with reference TRBV5-1 and TRBJ1-4, the CDR3 gives the full variable domain: KAGVTQTPRYLIKTRGQQVTLSCSPISGHRSVSWYQQTPGQGLQFLFEYFSETQRNKGNFPGRFSGRQFSNSRSEMNVSTLELGDSALYLCASSDPGTGSEKLFFGSGTQLSVL.

The chain links TRBV7-8 to TRBJ2-3; no clear D. The V gene lost 0 bases and the J gene lost 2 bases, with 12 bases spanning the gap. CDR1 is SGHVS, CDR2 FQNEAQ, per germline. The CDR3 contains 16 residues. The DNA of the CDR3 is TGTGCCAGCAGCTTAGCGCTTGGGGTCCACACAGATACGCAGTATTTT. Translated: CASSLALGVHTDTQYF.

A word on this clone: The junction departs from the called germline gene at one end, perhaps through a read error. CDR3 in amino acids: CASSVAGGPTDTQYF. In DNA, the CDR3 is TGTGCCAGCAGCGTAGCGGGGGGGCCCACAGATACGCAGTATTTT. The chain combines TRBV7-8 with TRBJ2-3; TRBD2 matches at 11 bases. This CDR3 contains 15 residues. CDR1 is SGHVS and CDR2 is FQNEAQ in the germline V gene. Complete variable domain (other parts from reference TRBV7-8 and TRBJ2-3): GAGVSQSPRYKVAKRGQDVALRCDPISGHVSLFWYQQALGQGPEFLTYFQNEAQLDKSGLPSDRFFAERPEGSVSTLKIQRTQQEDSAVYLCASSVAGGPTDTQYFGPGTRLTVL.

This clone was counted a few times. The rearrangement joins TRBV14 to TRBJ2-5; D gene unclear. V gave up 5 bases and J gave up 4 bases, with 5 bases separating them. This CDR3 has 11 residues. Germline V gene lookup returns CDR1 SGHDN and CDR2 FVKESK. CDR3 residues: CASSWAETQYF. The CDR3 DNA reads TGTGCCAGCAGCTGGGCAGAGACCCAGTACTTC.

The chain employs TRBV10-3 and TRBJ1-2; D unclear. This CDR3 comprises 13 residues. V shed 5 bases and J shed 0 bases, with 7 bases lying between them. Germline CDR1 reads ENHRY; CDR2 reads SYGVKD. CDR3 bases: TGTGCCATCAGTAATACTGCTAACTATGGCTACACCTTC. Translation gives CAISNTANYGYTF.

This clone was seen a handful of times. The chain combines TRBV6-5 with TRBJ1-2; D is undetermined. Germline CDR1 is MNHEY and CDR2 is SVGAGI. CDR3 length: 12 amino acids. Trimming shortened V by 7 bases and J by 7 bases, and 13 bases separated the two germline ends. CDR3 nucleotide sequence: TGTGCCAGCATGGTTGGGTCAGGTGGCTACACCTTC. This gives the protein CASMVGSGGYTF.

The chain is built from TRBV11-2 and TRBJ2-7; D uncertain. With 1 base removed from V and 1 base from J, the gap between germline ends came to 8 bases. Germline V gene sequence: CDR1 SGHAT, CDR2 FQNNGV. This CDR3 spans 14 amino acids. The DNA for the CDR3 is TGTGCCAGCAGCTTAGCTGACAAATCCTACGAGCAGTACTTC. This encodes CASSLADKSYEQYF.

V is TRBV19 and J is TRBJ2-7; D unclear. The CDR3 length is 15 residues. V lost 1 base, J lost 3 bases, and 13 bases lay in between. The germline CDR1 and CDR2 sequences are LNHDA and SQIVND (reference sequence). The CDR3 sequence: CASSIGGASFYEQYF. CDR3 DNA: TGTGCCAGTAGTATAGGCGGCGCTTCCTTCTACGAGCAGTACTTC.

The chain couples TRBV5-1 to TRBJ1-4; 8 bases are shared with TRBD1. The junction had 1 base not matched to a gene; V was cut back by 1 base and J by 5 bases. Germline CDR1 reads SGHRS; CDR2 reads YFSETQ. CDR3 length: 14 residues. This CDR3 is CASSLTGGNEKLFF. In DNA, the CDR3 is TGCGCCAGCAGCTTGACAGGGGGGAATGAAAAACTGTTTTTT. Supplemented by reference TRBV5-1 and TRBJ1-4, the full variable domain reads KAGVTQTPRYLIKTRGQQVTLSCSPISGHRSVSWYQQTPGQGLQFLFEYFSETQRNKGNFPGRFSGRQFSNSRSEMNVSTLELGDSALYLCASSLTGGNEKLFFGSGTQLSVL.

The rearrangement links TRBV9 to TRBJ2-2; 8 bases line up with TRBD1. Germline V gives CDR1 SGDLS, CDR2 YYNGEE. J gave up 4 bases and V 0 bases, and 5 bases lay outside the gene matches. The CDR3 has 16 amino acids. The CDR3 spells CASSVVRGPGTGELFF. In nucleotides, the CDR3 is TGTGCCAGCAGCGTAGTCAGGGGGCCGGGCACCGGGGAGCTGTTTTTT.

The gene calls are TRBV10-2 and TRBJ2-7; 7 bases agree with TRBD1. Unmatched junction bases numbered 7, after V lost 4 bases and J lost 1 base. Germline V gene lookup returns CDR1 WSHSY and CDR2 SAAADI. The CDR3 is made up of 15 amino acids. The CDR3 is CASSVFLGQSYEQYF. The CDR3 DNA is TGCGCCAGCAGTGTCTTTTTGGGACAGTCCTACGAGCAGTACTTC.

Remarks on this clone: A junction end diverges from the germline sequence, so it may reflect a read error. The V gene is TRBV6-1, the J gene TRBJ2-1; D uncertain. Germline V gene lookup returns CDR1 MNHNS and CDR2 SASEGT. This CDR3 is 15 amino acids long. CDR3 in amino acids: CASSEDGKRYNEQFF. The DNA of the CDR3 is TGTGCCAGCAGCGAAGATGGGAAACGTTACAATGAGCAGTTCTTC.

This clone was found once. V is TRBV28 and J is TRBJ2-7; D is perhaps TRBD1 or TRBD2 (7 bases each). V lost 7 bases to trimming and J lost 2 bases, with 15 bases between them. CDR3 length equals 14 residues. CDR1 and CDR2 from the germline V gene are MDHEN and SYDVKM. The DNA of the CDR3 is TGTGCCAGCACTAAGGGGAGGGGGCCCTACGAGCAGTACTTC. Translated: CASTKGRGPYEQYF.

V usage is TRBV18 and J usage is TRBJ1-4; D is uncertain. Germline V gene sequence: CDR1 KGHSH, CDR2 LQKENI. This CDR3 is 13 amino acids long. V lost 2 bases to trimming and J lost 8 bases, with 9 bases between them. The chain's CDR3 is CASSPDRGEKLFF. In DNA, the CDR3 is TGTGCCAGCTCACCAGACCGAGGGGAAAAACTGTTTTTT.